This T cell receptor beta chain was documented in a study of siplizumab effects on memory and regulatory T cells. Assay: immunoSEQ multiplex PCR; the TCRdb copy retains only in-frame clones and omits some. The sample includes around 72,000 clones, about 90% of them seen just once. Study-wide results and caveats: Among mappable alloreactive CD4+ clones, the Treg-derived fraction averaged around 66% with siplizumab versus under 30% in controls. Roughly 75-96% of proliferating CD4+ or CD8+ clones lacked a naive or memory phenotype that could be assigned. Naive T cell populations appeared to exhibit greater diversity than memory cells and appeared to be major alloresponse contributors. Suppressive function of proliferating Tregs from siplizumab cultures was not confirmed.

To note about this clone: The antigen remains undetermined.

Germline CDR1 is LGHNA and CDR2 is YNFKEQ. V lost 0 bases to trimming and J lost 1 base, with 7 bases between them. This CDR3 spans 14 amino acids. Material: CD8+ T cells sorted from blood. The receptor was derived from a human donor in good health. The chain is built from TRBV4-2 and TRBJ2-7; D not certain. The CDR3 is CASSQDLGSYEQYF. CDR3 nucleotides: TGTGCCAGCAGCCAAGATCTGGGTTCCTACGAGCAGTACTTC.